The 18 T cell receptor beta chains reported below all come from one sample, sequenced in a study of Ad26.COV2.S vaccination and SARS-CoV-2 variants. Method: immunoSEQ multiplex PCR; TCRdb's copy keeps in-frame clones and lacks some. The profile shows 400,000 or so clones, 70% to 90% of them singletons. Documented treatment: over 15 received Ad26.COV2.S at low or high dose, single or two shots; 5 received placebo; per-sample allocation not given. At day 63 after the first vaccine or placebo injection, samples were drawn. The material was peripheral blood, obtained in a trial of Ad26.COV2.S vaccine versus placebo. The source of these receptors is a person between 18 and 59 years old who received the Ad26.COV2.S COVID-19 vaccine or a placebo.

V gene TRBV27 combines with J gene TRBJ1-2; D might be TRBD1 (5 bases). Germline V lookup: CDR1 MNHEY, CDR2 SMNVEV (reference sequence). Between the trimmed V and J ends, which lost 5 bases and 4 bases, there was a span of 17 bases. This CDR3 region has 15 residues. The CDR3 DNA sequence: TGTGCCAGCAGTCAAGTCAGGGACGGACTCTATGGCTACACCTTC. Translated: CASSQVRDGLYGYTF.

This clone was seen only once. CDR3 in DNA: TGTGCCAGCAGTAAAGACAGACACACCGGGGAGCTGTTTTTT. This encodes CASSKDRHTGELFF. The chain recombines TRBV27 with TRBJ2-2, with D maybe TRBD1 (5 bases). The V end lost 5 bases, the J end lost 3 bases, and 10 bases lay between the germline ends. This CDR3 has 14 residues. Germline V lookup: CDR1 MNHEY, CDR2 SMNVEV (reference sequence).

The chain employs TRBV19 and TRBJ1-1; the match to TRBD1 covers 9 bases. The CDR3 extends over 13 amino acids. Germline assignment: CDR1 LNHDA and CDR2 SQIVND (reference sequence). The ends lost 8 bases at V and 7 bases at J; junction bases unmatched: 8. The CDR3: CASQQGAKLEAFF. In nucleotides, the CDR3 is TGTGCCAGTCAACAGGGGGCTAAACTTGAAGCTTTCTTT.

This chain joins TRBV5-1 and TRBJ2-1; D gene uncertain. Germline V lookup: CDR1 SGHRS, CDR2 YFSETQ. This CDR3 region has 15 residues. Trimming cost V 2 bases and J 0 bases, with 9 bases left between them. CDR3 in amino acids: CASSFDRSSYNEQFF. For the CDR3, the DNA is TGCGCCAGCAGCTTTGATCGGAGCTCCTACAATGAGCAGTTCTTC. The whole variable domain, filled in from reference TRBV5-1 and TRBJ2-1, reads KAGVTQTPRYLIKTRGQQVTLSCSPISGHRSVSWYQQTPGQGLQFLFEYFSETQRNKGNFPGRFSGRQFSNSRSEMNVSTLELGDSALYLCASSFDRSSYNEQFFGPGTRLTVL.

This chain joins TRBV11-3 and TRBJ2-1; D not certain. The ends were cut back, 0 bases at V and 3 bases at J, with 6 bases in the middle. The CDR3 covers 14 residues. Per germline, CDR1 SGHNT and CDR2 YENEEA. The CDR3 region has the DNA TGTGCCAGCAGCTTAGACTCTTTCTACAATGAGCAGTTCTTC. Amino acids: CASSLDSFYNEQFF.

This sequence joins TRBV5-1 and TRBJ2-1, with 8 bases that match TRBD2. The germline gives CDR1 SGHRS, CDR2 YFSETQ. Trimming at V came to 3 bases and at J to 4 bases, leaving 6 bases not matched to a gene. The CDR3 is 15 amino acids. CDR3 protein: CASSSSGGTYNEQFF. The CDR3 DNA reads TGCGCCAGCAGCTCCAGCGGGGGAACTTACAATGAGCAGTTCTTC.

The chain recombines TRBV19 with TRBJ2-3; 10 positions agree with TRBD2. The germline gives CDR1 LNHDA, CDR2 SQIVND (reference sequence). CDR3 size: 14 residues. Germline trimming cut 5 bases from V and 4 bases from J; bases unmatched to any gene: 3. Here the CDR3 DNA reads TGTGCCAGTAGTGCCGGGACTAGCGCAGATACGCAGTATTTT. Residues: CASSAGTSADTQYF.

The chain carries TRBV27 and TRBJ1-1; possible D gene TRBD1, 5 bases. V lost 3 bases to trimming and J lost 3 bases, with 17 bases between them. CDR3 length equals 16 residues. In germline, CDR1 is MNHEY, CDR2 SMNVEV (reference sequence). The DNA of the CDR3 is TGTGCCAGCAGTTTTGGAGTTGTCGGGGGGGACACTGAAGCTTTCTTT. This sequence encodes CASSFGVVGGDTEAFF.

This chain connects TRBV27 to TRBJ1-1; D is unresolved. CDR3 length: 15 residues. In germline, CDR1 is MNHEY, CDR2 SMNVEV (reference sequence). Deletions cut 1 base from V and 1 base from J, with 10 bases between. The DNA of the CDR3 is TGTGCCAGCAGTTTATACCCCAGAGAGAACACTGAAGCTTTCTTT. Its protein product is CASSLYPRENTEAFF.

V and J are TRBV15 and TRBJ2-1; 9 positions agree with TRBD1. Trimming took 5 bases from V and 7 from J; bases not matched to a gene: 9. The V gene's germline CDR1 is LNHNV and CDR2 YYDKDF (reference sequence). The CDR3 covers 15 residues. The DNA for the CDR3 is TGTGCCACCAGCGGACGGGGACAGGGCTTTAATGAGCAGTTCTTC. It translates to CATSGRGQGFNEQFF.

This chain joins TRBV2 and TRBJ1-4; D gene ambiguous. Trimming pared 6 bases from V and 11 bases from J, leaving 22 bases between. Germline CDR1 is SNHLY and CDR2 is FYNNEI. The CDR3 totals 15 residues. The CDR3 spells CASSQGHPALWKLFF. In DNA form, the CDR3 reads TGTGCCAGCAGCCAAGGGCATCCGGCTCTTTGGAAACTGTTTTTT.

The V and J genes are TRBV10-3 and TRBJ2-2; 8 positions agree with TRBD1. With 7 bases clipped from V and 4 bases from J, the junction kept 8 bases outside the gene matches. CDR1 and CDR2 from the germline V gene are ENHRY and SYGVKD. The CDR3 runs to 15 residues. The CDR3 protein is CAIKTGAQSTGELFF. The CDR3 nucleotides are TGTGCCATCAAGACAGGGGCGCAAAGCACCGGGGAGCTGTTTTTT.

The J gene is TRBJ1-6, the V gene TRBV4-1; TRBD1 is a possible D gene (5 bases). V was shortened by 5 bases and J by 6 bases, with 20 bases between the two germline ends. Germline-derived CDR1 and CDR2 are MGHRA and YSYEKL. CDR3 length: 17 residues. The CDR3: CASSSRQFGGGNSPLHF. The CDR3 nucleotides read TGCGCCAGCAGCAGCCGTCAGTTCGGTGGGGGTAATTCACCCCTCCACTTT.

The chain links TRBV10-1 to TRBJ1-6, with unresolved D. Trimming pared 6 bases from V and 6 bases from J, leaving 9 bases between. This CDR3 has 13 amino acids. Germline values: CDR1 WNHNN, CDR2 SYGVQD (reference sequence). CDR3 nucleotide sequence: TGCGCCAGCAGACCCGGACCTAATTCACCCCTCCACTTT. Translating it yields CASRPGPNSPLHF.

The chain links TRBV3-1 (or the pseudogene TRBV3-2) to TRBJ1-2; 7 positions match TRBD1. Germline loops: CDR1 LGHDT, CDR2 YNNKEL (reference sequence). This CDR3 contains 14 residues. The junction had 10 bases not matched to a gene; V was cut back by 5 bases and J by 7 bases. The CDR3 spells CASSSPDRVRGYTF. The CDR3 DNA reads as TGTGCCAGCAGCTCTCCTGACAGGGTTCGTGGCTACACCTTC.

V and J are TRBV4-2 and TRBJ2-7; D is uncertain. Trimming took 0 bases from V and 4 from J, leaving 13 bases between them. This CDR3 has 15 amino acids. Per germline, CDR1 LGHNA and CDR2 YNFKEQ. This CDR3 is CASSQEAETQYEQYF. In DNA form, the CDR3 reads TGTGCCAGCAGCCAAGAGGCAGAGACCCAATACGAGCAGTACTTC.

V is TRBV7-9 and J is TRBJ2-1, with D perhaps TRBD2 (6 bases). Germline assignment: CDR1 SEHNR and CDR2 FQNEAQ (reference sequence). V lost 1 base and J 4 bases, leaving 14 bases between the germline ends. The CDR3 spans 16 residues. The CDR3 spells CASSLGRGALYNEQFF. The CDR3 coding sequence is TGTGCCAGCAGCTTAGGACGCGGGGCCTTATACAATGAGCAGTTCTTC.

A few counts support this clone. DNA of the CDR3: TGTGCCAGCAGTGCTCTACAGGACTACGATAATTCACCCCTCCACTTT. This translates into CASSALQDYDNSPLHF. The chain couples TRBV6-4 to TRBJ1-6, with a possible D match to TRBD1 (5 bases). The CDR3 has 16 residues. With 4 bases removed from V and 5 bases from J, the gap between germline ends came to 15 bases. Germline CDR1 MRHNA, CDR2 SNTAGT.